These T cell receptor beta chains were read from a single sample in a study of T cell responses to AZD1222 COVID-19 vaccine. TCRdb keeps only in-frame clones here, not all; method: immunoSEQ multiplex PCR. This table has about 140,000 clones, roughly 87% appearing once. The specimen comprised peripheral blood, sampled 28 days after the second dose of the MenACWY control vaccine. The receptors here all came from an adult who received the MenACWY meningococcal vaccine as a control. CDR3s include the opening cysteine and the closing phenylalanine or tryptophan. Expanded clones are given a class, and other clones once, few, many or no size at all.

j_call clone_size v_call cdr3_aa
TRBJ1-2 . TRBV9 CASSVGQGSYGYTF
TRBJ2-1 . TRBV7-9 CASSASGRAHNEQFF
TRBJ1-6 . TRBV6-6 CASSKVNSPLHF
TRBJ1-6 . TRBV12-3/TRBV12-4 CASSWGQSPLHF
TRBJ2-5 . TRBV5-1 CASSLGDRGRLAETQYF
TRBJ2-7 . TRBV2 CASRAYEQYF
TRBJ2-6 once TRBV4-3 CASSQEGAGANVLTF
TRBJ1-1 . TRBV9 CASSVAGQGNAEAFF
TRBJ1-1 few TRBV15 CATSSSEGNTEAFF
TRBJ2-3 . TRBV9 CASSVRASPDTQYF
TRBJ2-1 few TRBV9 CASSVGMRQGNDEQFF
TRBJ1-2 . TRBV5-6 CASYQRGIYGYTF
TRBJ2-7 once TRBV13 CASSPGLLVYEQYF
TRBJ2-6 . TRBV10-3 CAIKADRVSGANVLTF
TRBJ1-1 . TRBV12-3/TRBV12-4 CASSRGQIEAFF
TRBJ2-1 . TRBV3-1/TRBV3-2 CASSQGGVRANEQFF
TRBJ1-1 . TRBV6-4 CASRESLGTEAFF
TRBJ2-7 . TRBV4-2 CASSQGAYEQYF
TRBJ2-5 . TRBV11-3 CASSLGGRVETQYF
TRBJ1-1 once TRBV30 CAWSVLGHQNTEAFF
TRBJ1-4 . TRBV30 CAWSPSTGLAEKLFF
TRBJ2-1 . TRBV4-2 CASSPNPWETNEQFF
TRBJ1-3 . TRBV18 CASSPGQPGGGNTIYF
TRBJ1-2 . TRBV18 CASSPIGDRNPYGYTF
TRBJ2-2 . TRBV5-1 CATHSGAETGELFF
TRBJ1-1 . TRBV3-1/TRBV3-2 CASSHGGGAEAFF
TRBJ2-1 once TRBV5-6 CASSLVAGRHEQFF
TRBJ2-5 . TRBV9 CASSANTQETQYF
TRBJ1-6 . TRBV5-1 CASRPGLGGNSPLHF
TRBJ2-3 . TRBV7-9 CASSLGSSGLTDTQYF
TRBJ2-7 . TRBV7-2 CASSPGQNPYEQYF
TRBJ1-1 . TRBV12-3/TRBV12-4 CASSFWENTEAFF